This paragraph covers one TCR beta chain sequence. The sample is drawn from a study of glioma-infiltrating T cells. This CDR3 is built from 14 residues. The ends were cut back, 6 bases at V and 14 bases at J, with 25 bases in the middle. The germline gives CDR1 DFQATT, CDR2 SNEGSKA (reference sequence). The iRepertoire nested amplicon-rescue multiplex PCR amplified TCR alpha and beta CDR3s from RNA. TCRdb reanalysed the multiplex PCR reads using MiXCR and keeps one entry per CDR3 protein. The table has 2,500 or so distinct CDR3 sequences, around 70% seen once. The sequence was collected from a human donor with low-grade glioma or glioblastoma, undergoing nonglioma brain surgery, or in good health (not recorded which). The sample was glioma tissue, nonneoplastic brain tissue, or PBMCs (not recorded which). The gene calls are TRBV20-1 and TRBJ1-4; D not resolved. The CDR3 sequence: CSAIATALNAHLFF. Written as DNA, the CDR3 is TGCAGTGCAATTGCCACAGCCCTTAATGCCCACCTGTTTTTT.